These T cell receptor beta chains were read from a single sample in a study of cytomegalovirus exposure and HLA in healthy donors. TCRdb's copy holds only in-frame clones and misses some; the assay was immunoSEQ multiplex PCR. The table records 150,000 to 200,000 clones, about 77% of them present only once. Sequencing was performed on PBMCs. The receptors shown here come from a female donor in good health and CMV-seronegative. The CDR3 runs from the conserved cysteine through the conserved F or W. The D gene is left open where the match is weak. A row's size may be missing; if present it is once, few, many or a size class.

cdr3_nt: TGTGCCAGTAGTCCATACAGCGGGGGCCGGTTTGGTGAGCAGTTCTTC; cdr3_aa: CASSPYSGGRFGEQFF; d_call: TRBD2; j_call: TRBJ2-1; clone_size: .; v_call: TRBV19
cdr3_nt: TGTGCCAGCAGCTTGGGACAGGGGGACAATCAGCCCCAGCATTTT; cdr3_aa: CASSLGQGDNQPQHF; d_call: TRBD1; j_call: TRBJ1-5; clone_size: few; v_call: TRBV5-6
cdr3_nt: TGTGCCAGTAGTATTGGACTAGCGTCCTACGAGCAGTACTTC; cdr3_aa: CASSIGLASYEQYF; d_call: TRBD2; j_call: TRBJ2-7; clone_size: once; v_call: TRBV19
cdr3_nt: TGTGCCAGCAGCCAAGATTGGGGGCTAAGTGGAAACACCATATATTTT; cdr3_aa: CASSQDWGLSGNTIYF; d_call: .; j_call: TRBJ1-3; clone_size: few; v_call: TRBV4-2
cdr3_nt: TGTGCCAGCAGCTCTAGCGGGGGCCAGGCAGATACGCAGTATTTT; cdr3_aa: CASSSSGGQADTQYF; d_call: TRBD2; j_call: TRBJ2-3; clone_size: .; v_call: TRBV7-3
cdr3_nt: TGTGCCAGCAGCAACAATGTTTATGGCTACACCTTC; cdr3_aa: CASSNNVYGYTF; d_call: .; j_call: TRBJ1-2; clone_size: .; v_call: TRBV7-2
cdr3_nt: TGTGCCAGTAGTACAGGGGCTCCTAACACTGAAGCTTTCTTT; cdr3_aa: CASSTGAPNTEAFF; d_call: .; j_call: TRBJ1-1; clone_size: .; v_call: TRBV19
cdr3_nt: TGTGCCAGCAGCCAAGCGGGGCGTGACGAGTATTTT; cdr3_aa: CASSQAGRDEYF; d_call: TRBD2; j_call: TRBJ2-3; clone_size: .; v_call: TRBV7-2
cdr3_nt: TGTGCCACCAGCGTCGGGGGGAGGGATGACACTGAAGCTTTCTTT; cdr3_aa: CATSVGGRDDTEAFF; d_call: .; j_call: TRBJ1-1; clone_size: .; v_call: TRBV15
cdr3_nt: TGCGCCAGCAGCCAAGGGTACGGTTACGAGCAGTACTTC; cdr3_aa: CASSQGYGYEQYF; d_call: .; j_call: TRBJ2-7; clone_size: .; v_call: TRBV4-1
cdr3_nt: TGTGCCAGCAGCGGAATTAGCGGACACTACAATGAGCAGTTCTTC; cdr3_aa: CASSGISGHYNEQFF; d_call: .; j_call: TRBJ2-1; clone_size: .; v_call: TRBV9
cdr3_nt: TGTGCCAGCAGGTATACGCAGGGGGCTTATGAAGCTTTCTTT; cdr3_aa: CASRYTQGAYEAFF; d_call: TRBD1; j_call: TRBJ1-1; clone_size: once; v_call: TRBV6-6
cdr3_nt: TGCGCCAGCAGCTTATACAGGATGAACACTGAAGCTTTCTTT; cdr3_aa: CASSLYRMNTEAFF; d_call: .; j_call: TRBJ1-1; clone_size: once; v_call: TRBV5-1
cdr3_nt: TGTGCCTGGACCAGGGGCAGAGCTGGAAACACCATATATTTT; cdr3_aa: CAWTRGRAGNTIYF; d_call: .; j_call: TRBJ1-3; clone_size: .; v_call: TRBV30
cdr3_nt: TGCGCCAGCAGCTTCTACAGTATCCAAGAGACCCAGTACTTC; cdr3_aa: CASSFYSIQETQYF; d_call: .; j_call: TRBJ2-5; clone_size: .; v_call: TRBV5-1
cdr3_nt: TGTGCCAGCCGGGGAGAAGGGTGGGTCACTGAAGCTTTCTTT; cdr3_aa: CASRGEGWVTEAFF; d_call: .; j_call: TRBJ1-1; clone_size: .; v_call: TRBV2
cdr3_nt: TGTGCCAGCAGCTTAAGGCCAGAAAACATTCAGTACTTC; cdr3_aa: CASSLRPENIQYF; d_call: .; j_call: TRBJ2-4; clone_size: few; v_call: TRBV7-3
cdr3_nt: TGTGCCACCAGCAGTCGGGACAGGAACACAGATACGCAGTATTTT; cdr3_aa: CATSSRDRNTDTQYF; d_call: TRBD1; j_call: TRBJ2-3; clone_size: .; v_call: TRBV15